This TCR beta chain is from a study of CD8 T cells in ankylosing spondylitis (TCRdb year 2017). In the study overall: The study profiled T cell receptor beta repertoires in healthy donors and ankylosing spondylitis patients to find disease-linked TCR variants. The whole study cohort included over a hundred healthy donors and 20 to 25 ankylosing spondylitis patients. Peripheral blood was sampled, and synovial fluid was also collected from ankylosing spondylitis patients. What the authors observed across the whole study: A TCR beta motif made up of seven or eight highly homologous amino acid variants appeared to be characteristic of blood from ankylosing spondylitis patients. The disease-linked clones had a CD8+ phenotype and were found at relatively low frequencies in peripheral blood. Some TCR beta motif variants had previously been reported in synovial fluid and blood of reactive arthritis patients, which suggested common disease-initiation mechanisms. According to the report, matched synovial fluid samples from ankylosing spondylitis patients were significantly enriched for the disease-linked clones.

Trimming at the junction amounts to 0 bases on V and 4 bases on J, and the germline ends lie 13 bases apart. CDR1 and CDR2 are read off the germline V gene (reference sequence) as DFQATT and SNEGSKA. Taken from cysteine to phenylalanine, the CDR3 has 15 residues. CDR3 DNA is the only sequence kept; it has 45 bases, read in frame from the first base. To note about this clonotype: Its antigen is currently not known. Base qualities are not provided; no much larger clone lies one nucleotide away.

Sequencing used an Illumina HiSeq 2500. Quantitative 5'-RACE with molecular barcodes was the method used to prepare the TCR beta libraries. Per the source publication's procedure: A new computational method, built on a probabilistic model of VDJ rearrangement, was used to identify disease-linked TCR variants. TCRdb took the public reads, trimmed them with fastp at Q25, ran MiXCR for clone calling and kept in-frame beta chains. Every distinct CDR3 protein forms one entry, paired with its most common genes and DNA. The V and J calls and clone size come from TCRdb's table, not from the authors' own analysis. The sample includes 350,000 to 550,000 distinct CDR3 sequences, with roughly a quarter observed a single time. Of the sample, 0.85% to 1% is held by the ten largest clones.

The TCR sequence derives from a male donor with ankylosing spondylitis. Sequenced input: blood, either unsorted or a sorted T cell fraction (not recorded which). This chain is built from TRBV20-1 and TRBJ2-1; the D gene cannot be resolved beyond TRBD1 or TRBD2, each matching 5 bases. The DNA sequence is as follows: TGCAGTGCTAGAGATTATGGGGGAGAGTACAATGAGCAGTTCTTC. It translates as CSARDYGGEYNEQFF.